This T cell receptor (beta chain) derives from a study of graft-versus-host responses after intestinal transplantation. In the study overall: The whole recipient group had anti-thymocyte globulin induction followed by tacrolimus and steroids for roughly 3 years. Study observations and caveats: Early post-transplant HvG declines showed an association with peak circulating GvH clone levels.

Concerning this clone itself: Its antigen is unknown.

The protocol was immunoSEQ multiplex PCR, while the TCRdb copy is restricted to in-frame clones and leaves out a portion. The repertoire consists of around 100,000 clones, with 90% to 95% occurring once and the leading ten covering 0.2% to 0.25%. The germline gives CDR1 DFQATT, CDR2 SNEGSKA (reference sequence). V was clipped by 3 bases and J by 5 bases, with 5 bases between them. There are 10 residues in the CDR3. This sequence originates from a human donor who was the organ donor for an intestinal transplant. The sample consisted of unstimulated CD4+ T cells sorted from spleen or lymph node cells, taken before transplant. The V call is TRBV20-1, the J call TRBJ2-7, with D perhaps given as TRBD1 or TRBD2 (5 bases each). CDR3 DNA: TGCAGTGCTAGGGGGGACGAGCAGTACTTC. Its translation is CSARGDEQYF.